Listed below are T cell receptor beta chains from one sample, sequenced in a study of blood T cells in healthy people across ages. TCRdb re-analysed the 5' RACE reads in MiXCR, keeping a single row per CDR3 protein. The table has about 1.6 million distinct CDR3 sequences, around 36% seen once; the top ten hold about 10%. The sequenced sample was blood. The receptor source for this set is a woman aged 25-40 years in good health. Each CDR3 is given with its conserved first and last residue. D genes are given only for firm matches. Part of the rows lack a size; the others show once, few, many or a class for expanded clones.

clone_size j_call d_call v_call cdr3_nt cdr3_aa
NA TRBJ2-7 NA TRBV10-2 TGCGCCAGCAGTGAGTCTACGGGATTTGTCTACGAGCAGTACTTC CASSESTGFVYEQYF
NA TRBJ2-3 TRBD2 TRBV4-1 TGCGCCAGCAGCCAAGATGCAGCGGGGTGGGATACGCAGTATTTT CASSQDAAGWDTQYF
NA TRBJ2-1 NA TRBV9 TGTGCCAGCAGCGTAGGTCTAGCGTTACAGTCCAATGAGCAGTTCTTC CASSVGLALQSNEQFF
NA TRBJ1-2 TRBD1 TRBV4-2 TGTGCCAGCAGCCAATCGACAGGGGGCTACTATGGCTACACCTTC CASSQSTGGYYGYTF
NA TRBJ2-5 TRBD1 TRBV15 TGTGCCACCAGCAGAGGAAAGGGGACAGGCATGGGGACCCAGTACTTC CATSRGKGTGMGTQYF
few TRBJ1-2 TRBD1 TRBV28 TGTGCCAGCAGACTTGGGGGACAGTACTTGGGCTACACCTTC CASRLGGQYLGYTF
few TRBJ2-7 TRBD2 TRBV20-1 TGCAGTGCTAGAGATCCGGCGCTAGCGGAGAACGAGCAGTACTTC CSARDPALAENEQYF
NA TRBJ2-5 TRBD2 TRBV25-1 TGTGCCAGAACGGGAGGGCAAAGCAATGAGCAGTACTTC CARTGGQSNEQYF
few TRBJ2-7 NA TRBV14 TGTGCCAGCAGTCTTCGGCCAGGGAGCTCCTACGAGCAGTACTTC CASSLRPGSSYEQYF
NA TRBJ2-1 NA TRBV5-1 TGCGCCAGCAGCTTGTGGGGAGGCGGGGTAGGGGACTACAATGAGCAGTTCTTC CASSLWGGGVGDYNEQFF
NA TRBJ2-5 TRBD1 TRBV3-1 TGTGCCAGCAGCCAATTACAGGGGAGTGCGGAGACCCAGTACTTC CASSQLQGSAETQYF
few TRBJ2-7 NA TRBV6-2/TRBV6-3 TGTGCCAGCACGAGGGACATCGGGACCTACGAGCAGTACTTC CASTRDIGTYEQYF
NA TRBJ2-5 TRBD1 TRBV6-6 TGTGCCATCAGTCCCGGACAGGGGTTGCGGGAGACCCAGTACTTC CAISPGQGLRETQYF
NA TRBJ1-3 NA TRBV4-1 TGCGCCAGCAGCCAAGAAGGGAGACAGGCAAGCTCTGGAAACACCATATATTTT CASSQEGRQASSGNTIYF
NA TRBJ2-7 NA TRBV7-6 TGTGCCAGCAGCTTACCAGGGCCGGGCGAGCAGTACTTC CASSLPGPGEQYF
NA TRBJ2-5 NA TRBV30 TGTGCCTGGAGCCCTACCCCAGGGTTGGAGACCCAGTACTTC CAWSPTPGLETQYF
NA TRBJ2-3 NA TRBV2 TGTGCCAGCGCGCGGGACATTAGCACAGATACGCAGTATTTT CASARDISTDTQYF
few TRBJ2-3 NA TRBV20-1 TGCAGTGTTACAAGCAGACGGACTCACACAGATACGCAGTATTTT CSVTSRRTHTDTQYF
NA TRBJ1-2 NA TRBV7-9 TGTGCCAGCAGCACAGGCTCCAACAGTGATTTTGACTATGGCTACACCTTC CASSTGSNSDFDYGYTF
NA TRBJ1-6 NA TRBV4-1 TGCGCCAGCAGCCAAGCGGGGGCGTCCCGTGATAATTCACCCCTCCACTTT CASSQAGASRDNSPLHF
once TRBJ2-1 NA TRBV20-1 TGCAGTGGGGAGGGTGGGACAGCCTACAATGAGCAGGTCTTC CSGEGGTAYNEQVF
many TRBJ2-5 TRBD1 TRBV29-1 TGCAGCGTTGAAGTCTCCGGGACAGGGACTCAAGAGACCCAGTACTTC CSVEVSGTGTQETQYF
NA TRBJ1-2 TRBD1 TRBV15 TGTGCCACCAGCAGAGATAAGACAGGGCAGGGCTACACCTTC CATSRDKTGQGYTF
NA TRBJ2-7 NA TRBV20-1 TGCAGTGCTGGGGGACCCCCCCTGTCCGAGCAGTACTTC CSAGGPPLSEQYF
NA TRBJ2-1 TRBD2 TRBV5-1 TGCGCCAGCAGCTTGGCCTTGCTAGCGGGAGCAGAGGGTCCCCGGAATGAGCAGTTCTTC CASSLALLAGAEGPRNEQFF
few TRBJ1-6 NA TRBV12-3/TRBV12-4 TGTGCCAGCAGCAAGACGGGACCAAATTCACCCCTCCACTTT CASSKTGPNSPLHF
NA TRBJ2-3 NA TRBV14 TGTGCCAGCAGCCAAGGGTACCCGTTGAGTCATCCAGATACGCAGTATTTT CASSQGYPLSHPDTQYF
few TRBJ1-5 NA TRBV4-2 TGTGCCAGCAGCCAAGCGGGACGACCTAACGATAGCAATCAGCCCCAGCATTTT CASSQAGRPNDSNQPQHF
many TRBJ2-7 TRBD2 TRBV20-1 TGCAGTGCCACACCTAGCGGACCCGTTCACTCCTACGAGCAGTACTTC CSATPSGPVHSYEQYF
NA TRBJ2-1 NA TRBV12-3/TRBV12-4 TGTGCCAGCAGTACCCGCATCAATGAGCAGTTCTTC CASSTRINEQFF
NA TRBJ2-1 TRBD2 TRBV7-9 TGTGCCAGCAGCGGACTAGCGGGGGGCCCGGGGAATGAGCAGTTCTTC CASSGLAGGPGNEQFF
few TRBJ2-5 TRBD2 TRBV2 TGTGCCAGCTCTGGCGGGGGGTACCAAGAGACCCAGTACTTC CASSGGGYQETQYF
NA TRBJ2-5 TRBD1 TRBV2 TGTGCCAGCAGTGACCTCACAGGGGACCGAGAGACCCAGTACTTC CASSDLTGDRETQYF
NA TRBJ1-5 TRBD1 TRBV6-1 TGTGCCAGCAGTGAAGAAAGTACAGGGGCCCAGCCCCAGCATTTT CASSEESTGAQPQHF
NA TRBJ2-1 TRBD2 TRBV20-1 TGCACAGGAAAGGGAGGGCCCTACAATGAGCAGTTCTTC CTGKGGPYNEQFF
NA TRBJ2-2 TRBD1 TRBV28 TGTGCCAGCAGTTTATGGTGGACAGGGAGGAACACCGGGGAGCTGTTTTTT CASSLWWTGRNTGELFF
NA TRBJ2-3 TRBD2 TRBV10-2 TGCGCCAGCAGTCCGACTAGCGGGGGAATGGATACGCAGTATTTT CASSPTSGGMDTQYF
few TRBJ2-5 TRBD1 TRBV5-1 TGCGCCAGCAGCTTGGATGGGACAGGGTTTGAGACCCAGTACTTC CASSLDGTGFETQYF
many TRBJ1-1 NA TRBV7-2 TGTGCCAGCAGCTTAAAAACAGGCTTTTTGAACACTGAAGCTTTCTTT CASSLKTGFLNTEAFF
NA TRBJ1-6 NA TRBV3-1 TGTGCCAGCAGCCAAGATAGGGCAGGGAAATCACCCCTCCACTTT CASSQDRAGKSPLHF
many TRBJ2-1 TRBD2 TRBV4-1 TGCGCCAGCAGCCAAGACTGGAGCGGGGGTGCCTGGGATGAGCAGTTCTTC CASSQDWSGGAWDEQFF
few TRBJ2-5 NA TRBV7-9 TGTGCCAGCAGAGGATTCCAAGAGACCCAGTACTTC CASRGFQETQYF
few TRBJ2-7 NA TRBV7-6 TGTGCCAGCACCGCATTTCCAGGTACCTACGAGCAGTACTTC CASTAFPGTYEQYF
many TRBJ2-7 NA TRBV10-1 TGCGCCAGCAGTGAGTCGCGGGGAGTCCACGAGCAGTACTTC CASSESRGVHEQYF
NA TRBJ2-1 TRBD2 TRBV5-1 TGCGCCAGCAGCGAAGTAGCGGGAGGGTGCAATGAGCAGTTCTTC CASSEVAGGCNEQFF
few TRBJ2-7 NA TRBV5-1 TGCGCCAGCAGCTTGGTATCAGCCTTTAGCTCCTACGAGCAGTACTTC CASSLVSAFSSYEQYF
NA TRBJ2-1 NA TRBV28 TGTGCCAGCAGTTTACTTGGTGGGATTCGGTTCTTC CASSLLGGIRFF
NA TRBJ2-1 NA TRBV7-9 TGTGCCAGCAGCTTCGAATTCTTCAATGAGCAGTTCTTC CASSFEFFNEQFF
few TRBJ2-5 NA TRBV7-2 TGTGCCAGCAGCACCCGAGTAGCGAGGGAGACCCAGTACTTC CASSTRVARETQYF